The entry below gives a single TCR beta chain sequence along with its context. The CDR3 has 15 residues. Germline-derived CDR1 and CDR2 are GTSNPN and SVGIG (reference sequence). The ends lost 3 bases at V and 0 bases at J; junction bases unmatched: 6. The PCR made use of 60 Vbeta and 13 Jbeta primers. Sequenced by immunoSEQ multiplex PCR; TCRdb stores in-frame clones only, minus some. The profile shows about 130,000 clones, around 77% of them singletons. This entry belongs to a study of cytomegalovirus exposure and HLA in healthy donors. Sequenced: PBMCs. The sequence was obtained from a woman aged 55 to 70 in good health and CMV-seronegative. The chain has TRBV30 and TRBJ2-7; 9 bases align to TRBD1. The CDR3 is CAWRSPTGGSYEQYF. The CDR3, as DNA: TGTGCCTGGAGATCCCCGACAGGGGGCTCCTACGAGCAGTACTTC.